These 21 T cell receptor beta chains came from one sample sequenced in a study of control samples from healthy donors and cancer patients. Profiling relied on immunoSEQ multiplex PCR, and the TCRdb table lists in-frame clones only, not all of them. The sample contains roughly 95,000 clones, more than 85% of which appear only once. Sample: blood. These receptors were obtained from a woman under 40 in good health.

About this clone itself: The sample contains more than one DNA sequence encoding this CDR3. The chain has TRBV9 and TRBJ2-3, with 7 bases identical to TRBD2. The CDR3 totals 16 residues. Trimming removed 1 base from V and 0 bases from J; junction bases left unmatched: 5. Germline CDR1 SGDLS, CDR2 YYNGEE. The DNA of the CDR3 is TGTGCCAGCAGCGTACAGCTAGCGGCTAGCACAGATACGCAGTATTTT. Translating gives CASSVQLAASTDTQYF.

This clone was picked up one time. The chain uses TRBV3-1 (or the pseudogene TRBV3-2) and TRBJ1-1; D remains ambiguous. The CDR3 runs 17 residues. V was clipped by 0 bases and J by 0 bases, with 14 bases between them. Looked up from germline, CDR1 is LGHDT and CDR2 is YNNKEL (reference sequence). The CDR3 sequence: CASSQDLSSGMNTEAFF. The CDR3 bases are TGTGCCAGCAGCCAAGATCTGTCCTCCGGGATGAACACTGAAGCTTTCTTT.

The CDR3 nucleotides read TGTGCCAGCAGTGAAAGCGGGACAGGGGGCCCTAGCTCCTACAATGAGCAGTTCTTC. Residues: CASSESGTGGPSSYNEQFF. The rearrangement uses TRBV6-1 and TRBJ2-1, with 12 bases that match TRBD1. The CDR3 contains 19 residues. Germline V gene lookup returns CDR1 MNHNS and CDR2 SASEGT. After removal of 2 bases from V and 0 bases from J, the junction contained 8 bases not matched to a gene.

The chain has TRBV6-2 or TRBV6-3 and TRBJ2-1, with TRBD1 matching 7 bases. CDR1 is MNHEY, CDR2 SVGEGT, per germline. This CDR3 has 14 residues. Trimming took 6 bases from V and 3 from J; bases not matched to a gene: 5. The DNA for the CDR3 is TGTGCCAGCAGCCCAGGACAGGACTACAATGAGCAGTTCTTC. Protein: CASSPGQDYNEQFF.

The CDR3 bases are TGCAGCGTTGGGTACTCCTACGAGCAGTACTTC. Translation: CSVGYSYEQYF. This chain joins TRBV29-1 and TRBJ2-7; D uncertain. This CDR3 is 11 amino acids long. CDR1 SQVTM and CDR2 ANQGSEA come from the germline V gene. V lost 4 bases, J lost 0 bases, and 4 bases lay in between.

This clone was picked up one time. This chain uses TRBV10-1 with TRBJ1-5, with D uncertain. The CDR3 is 13 residues long. Per the germline V gene, CDR1 is WNHNN and CDR2 is SYGVQD (reference sequence). V dropped 3 bases and J dropped 7 bases, with 10 bases sitting between them. CDR3 coding DNA: TGCGCCAGCAGTGAAAGCAGCCCCCAGCCCCAGCATTTT. It codes for CASSESSPQPQHF.

The V and J genes are TRBV6-4 and TRBJ1-1; no firm D call. The CDR3 contains 19 residues. Germline CDR1 reads MRHNA; CDR2 reads SNTAGT. V lost 2 bases and J 3 bases, leaving 25 bases between the germline ends. CDR3: CASSDAFGRGDPEDTEAFF. The CDR3 bases are TGTGCCAGCAGTGACGCCTTTGGGCGGGGTGACCCCGAAGACACTGAAGCTTTCTTT.

This chain links TRBV7-9 with TRBJ2-3; D gene unclear. V dropped 5 bases and J dropped 0 bases, with 9 bases sitting between them. The CDR3 totals 14 residues. The germline CDR1 and CDR2 sequences are SEHNR and FQNEAQ (reference sequence). The CDR3, as DNA: TGTGCCAGCAGCCCGAGGATAAGCACAGATACGCAGTATTTT. Protein sequence: CASSPRISTDTQYF.

This rearrangement joins TRBV11-3 to TRBJ2-7; D call uncertain. Germline V lookup: CDR1 SGHNT, CDR2 YENEEA. V was shortened by 2 bases and J by 6 bases, with 17 bases between the two germline ends. This CDR3 comprises 15 residues. The CDR3 region is CASSLRVLRFSEQYF. The CDR3 DNA sequence: TGTGCCAGCAGCTTACGGGTACTCCGTTTTTCCGAGCAGTACTTC.

The chain employs TRBV7-9 and TRBJ1-3; D is uncertain. The ends were cut back, 5 bases at V and 0 bases at J, with 8 bases in the middle. This CDR3 is 14 amino acids long. Per the germline V gene, CDR1 is SEHNR and CDR2 is FQNEAQ (reference sequence). CDR3 sequence: CASSILFSGNTIYF. The CDR3 DNA reads as TGTGCCAGCAGCATTCTTTTCTCTGGAAACACCATATATTTT.

The chain is built from TRBV18 and TRBJ1-5, with D tentatively TRBD1 (5 bases). The CDR3 loop spans 15 amino acids. Per germline, CDR1 KGHSH and CDR2 LQKENI. With 3 bases removed from V and 6 bases from J, the gap between germline ends came to 15 bases. The CDR3 coding sequence is TGTGCCAGCTCACCGGGACGGTCGGAAGTTCAGCCCCAGCATTTT. Amino acids: CASSPGRSEVQPQHF. Filled out from reference TRBV18 and TRBJ1-5, the complete variable domain reads NAGVMQNPRHLVRRRGQEARLRCSPMKGHSHVYWYRQLPEEGLKFMVYLQKENIIDESGMPKERFSAEFPKEGPSILRIQQVVRGDSAAYFCASSPGRSEVQPQHFGDGTRLSIL.

The chain joins TRBV29-1 to TRBJ2-3; TRBD2 matches 13 bases. Germline CDR1 reads SQVTM; CDR2 reads ANQGSEA. Germline trimming cut 8 bases from V and 6 bases from J; bases unmatched to any gene: 11. This CDR3 contains 15 residues. This chain's CDR3 is CSSSGLAGAADTQYF. The CDR3 DNA follows: TGCAGCTCATCTGGACTAGCGGGAGCGGCGGATACGCAGTATTTT.

The chain couples TRBV7-9 to TRBJ2-5, with TRBD2 identical over 8 bases. Germline lookup yields CDR1 SEHNR and CDR2 FQNEAQ (reference sequence). The CDR3 runs to 14 residues. J lost 5 bases, V lost 2 bases, and 4 bases had no gene match. The CDR3 is CASSLTRGVETQYF. The CDR3 region has the DNA TGTGCCAGCAGCTTAACGCGGGGGGTGGAGACCCAGTACTTC.

The V gene is TRBV21-1, the J gene TRBJ1-1; the table's D call TRBD1 went unverified against the DNA. TRBV21-1 is noted as a pseudogene. CDR3 length: 15 residues. For the CDR3, the DNA is TGTGCCAGCAGCGGCAGGGACAGGGATACCACTGAAGCTTTCTTT. It codes for CASSGRDRDTTEAFF.

V is TRBV2 and J is TRBJ2-1, with 9 bases that match TRBD1. Germline V lookup: CDR1 SNHLY, CDR2 FYNNEI. The J segment lost 8 bases and the V segment lost 6 bases, leaving 5 bases of the junction unmatched. The CDR3 runs to 13 residues. CDR3 amino acids: CASRTGGRDEQFF. CDR3 sequence (DNA): TGTGCCAGCAGGACAGGGGGAAGGGATGAGCAGTTCTTC.

The rearrangement links TRBV5-5 to TRBJ1-5; the D is unclear. The CDR3 spans 15 residues. CDR1 and CDR2 (germline): SGHKS, YYEKEE (reference sequence). V was trimmed by 0 bases and J by 5 bases, leaving 12 bases between them. CDR3 coding DNA: TGTGCCAGCAGCTTGGTGTTGCAGCCATATCAGCCCCAGCATTTT. As protein: CASSLVLQPYQPQHF.

The rearrangement uses TRBV19 and TRBJ1-2; unclear D gene. The germline CDR1 and CDR2 sequences are LNHDA and SQIVND (reference sequence). With 0 bases removed from V and 4 bases from J, the gap between germline ends came to 9 bases. The CDR3 contains 14 residues. The CDR3 nucleotides are TGTGCCAGTAGTATAGAGACACCCCCCTATGGCTACACCTTC. The encoded protein is CASSIETPPYGYTF.

This chain joins TRBV7-2 and TRBJ1-2; 10 positions agree with TRBD1. V was clipped by 1 base and J by 7 bases; unmatched bases: 6. The CDR3 contains 15 residues. CDR1 is SGHTA and CDR2 is FQGNSA in the germline V gene. As DNA, the CDR3 is TGTGCCAGCAGCTTAGATAGGGGACAGGGGTCTGGCTACACCTTC. This codes for CASSLDRGQGSGYTF.

The rearrangement uses TRBV11-2 and TRBJ1-5; D unclear. This CDR3 region has 13 residues. Looked up from germline, CDR1 is SGHAT and CDR2 is FQNNGV. V was pared by 2 bases and J by 0 bases, with 2 bases between. The CDR3 DNA sequence: TGTGCCAGCAGCTTACATAGCAATCAGCCCCAGCATTTT. This sequence encodes CASSLHSNQPQHF.

The chain joins TRBV3-1 (or the pseudogene TRBV3-2) to TRBJ2-1; 13 bases are shared with TRBD2. J lost 9 bases, V lost 2 bases, and 4 bases had no gene match. Germline values: CDR1 LGHDT, CDR2 YNNKEL (reference sequence). The CDR3 runs to 15 residues. CDR3 nucleotide sequence: TGTGCCAGCAGCCAAACTAGCGGGGGGGTTCGTGAGCAGTTCTTC. It specifies CASSQTSGGVREQFF.

This sequence joins TRBV6-5 and TRBJ1-2, with 9 bases matching TRBD1. Germline loops: CDR1 MNHEY, CDR2 SVGAGI. The J segment lost 4 bases and the V segment lost 6 bases, leaving 3 bases of the junction unmatched. There are 13 residues in the CDR3. CDR3 amino acids: CASRDRGGYGYTF. The CDR3 DNA reads as TGTGCCAGCAGGGACAGGGGCGGCTATGGCTACACCTTC.